A selection of T cell receptor beta chains follows, all from one sample in a study of T cells after yellow fever vaccination. TCRdb redid the calling of the 5' RACE reads with MiXCR, one entry per CDR3 protein. The table shows approximately 510,000 distinct CDR3 sequences, with 20% to 25% occurring only once. Sequencing used PBMCs, obtained approximately 22 days after the first yellow fever vaccination. The receptor set was obtained from a man between 18 and 35 years old who received the YFV17D yellow fever vaccine. Each CDR3 is given with its conserved first and last residue. Fields, in order: D gene, J gene, clone size, V gene, CDR3 DNA, CDR3 protein. A D gene is named only where the DNA matches it firmly. Size is stated for part of the rows, as once, few or many counts, or as a class when the clone is expanded.

.,TRBJ2-3,many,TRBV7-9,TGTGCCAGCGGTCCGAGAGGTTTTGGGACAGATACGCAGTATTTT,CASGPRGFGTDTQYF
.,TRBJ1-5,.,TRBV24-1,TGTGCCACCAGTGATTCGGGGCAGCCCCAGCATTTT,CATSDSGQPQHF
TRBD2,TRBJ2-3,few,TRBV12-3/TRBV12-4,TGTGCCAGCAGTGGCGCGGGGGGGCCGAGGGATACGCAGTATTTT,CASSGAGGPRDTQYF
TRBD1,TRBJ2-1,.,TRBV4-1,TGCGCCAGCAGCCGGGACAGGAGGACCTCCTACAATGAGCAGTTCTTC,CASSRDRRTSYNEQFF
.,TRBJ1-1,few,TRBV9,TGTGCCAGCAGCCCCCAGGACACTGAAGCTTTCTTT,CASSPQDTEAFF
TRBD2,TRBJ2-3,few,TRBV11-1,TGTGCCAGCAGCTCTCCCGGGACTAGCGGTACTAGCACAGATACGCAGTATTTT,CASSSPGTSGTSTDTQYF
TRBD1,TRBJ1-5,few,TRBV6-2/TRBV6-3,TGTGCCAGCAGTTACACAGGGGGCGGAGGTCAGCCCCAGCATTTT,CASSYTGGGGQPQHF
.,TRBJ2-5,many,TRBV5-1,TGTGCCAGCAGCTTAGCAGAGACCCAGTACTTC,CASSLAETQYF
TRBD2,TRBJ2-3,few,TRBV2,TGTGCCAGCAGTGAGATGAGGACTAGCGGTCGGGGGGATACGCAGTATTTT,CASSEMRTSGRGDTQYF
.,TRBJ2-3,.,TRBV9,TGTGCCAGCAGCAAGTTCTCCACCGATCCTCTCGATACGCAGTATTTT,CASSKFSTDPLDTQYF
TRBD1,TRBJ2-7,few,TRBV27,TGTGCCAGCAGTTTACCCGGGACAGGGCTCTACGAGCAGTACTTC,CASSLPGTGLYEQYF
.,TRBJ2-7,.,TRBV10-1,TGCGCCAGCAGTCGGGGGAAATCCTACGAGCAGTACTTC,CASSRGKSYEQYF
.,TRBJ1-2,.,TRBV19,TGTGCCAGTAGCCCGGACATCTATGGCTACACCTTC,CASSPDIYGYTF
.,TRBJ2-3,.,TRBV20-1,TGCAGTGCTAGGGTCACTCCCTATACGCAGTATTTT,CSARVTPYTQYF
TRBD2,TRBJ2-5,.,TRBV29-1,TGCAGCGTTGAAGGTGGGGGAGGGAGGACCCAGTACTTC,CSVEGGGGRTQYF
.,TRBJ2-3,few,TRBV7-3,TGTGCCAGCAGCTTAAATCCCCCTCCCACAGATACGCAGTATTTT,CASSLNPPPTDTQYF
TRBD2,TRBJ2-7,few,TRBV7-9,TGTGCCAGCAGCTTAGCCATAGCGGGGGGATCCTACGAGCAGTACTTC,CASSLAIAGGSYEQYF
.,TRBJ2-1,.,TRBV5-1,TGCGCCAGCAGCTTGGGAGGGCGGTTAGCCTACAATGAGCAGTTCTTC,CASSLGGRLAYNEQFF
.,TRBJ2-5,few,TRBV5-4,TGTGCCAGCAGCTTCTTCCAAGAGACCCAGTACTTC,CASSFFQETQYF
TRBD2,TRBJ2-3,few,TRBV5-1,TGCGCCAGCAGCCCCGTCCTCGGGGGGAGCACAGATACGCAGTATTTT,CASSPVLGGSTDTQYF
.,TRBJ2-2,.,TRBV7-2,TGTGCCAGCAGCTTAGAGCCGGCGGCGAACACCGGGGAGCTGTTTTTT,CASSLEPAANTGELFF
.,TRBJ2-3,.,TRBV6-1,TGTGCCAGCACCTCCTTTGCGGAATACGCAGATACGCAGTATTTT,CASTSFAEYADTQYF
.,TRBJ1-5,few,TRBV20-1,TGCAGTGCACGGACTGGGGGGGGCAATCAGCCCCAGCATTTT,CSARTGGGNQPQHF
.,TRBJ1-4,.,TRBV5-5,TGTGCCAGCAGCTCGCCCGGGACCCCGGGGGAAAAACTGTTTTTT,CASSSPGTPGEKLFF
.,TRBJ2-7,many,TRBV5-1,TGCGCCAGCAGCTTGGGGGACGCCAACTTCTACGAGCAGTACTTC,CASSLGDANFYEQYF
.,TRBJ2-3,.,TRBV4-3,TGCGCCAGCAGCCAAGCACCCATAACAGATACGCAATATTTT,CASSQAPITDTQYF
TRBD2,TRBJ2-3,few,TRBV3-1,TGTGCCAGCAGCCCGACTAGCGGGGGGGCCTCCAGGAGGCAGTATTTT,CASSPTSGGASRRQYF
TRBD1,TRBJ2-3,.,TRBV6-5,TGTGCCAGCAGTTTGACCCAAAGGGGGCCAGATACGCAGTATTTT,CASSLTQRGPDTQYF
.,TRBJ2-1,many,TRBV7-2,TGTGCCAGCAGCTTCGGGTCCCTTCGGGGGGAGCAGTTCTTC,CASSFGSLRGEQFF
.,TRBJ1-5,.,TRBV20-1,TGCAGTGGGTGGGGACTTCATAATCAGCCCCAGCATTTT,CSGWGLHNQPQHF
.,TRBJ2-1,.,TRBV12-3/TRBV12-4,TGTGCCAGCAGTTTCGGGGAGTTGCGGTACAATGAGCAGTTCTTC,CASSFGELRYNEQFF
TRBD1,TRBJ1-4,few,TRBV20-1,TGCAGTGCTAGCCCTGACAGGGTGAACGAAAAACTGTTTTTT,CSASPDRVNEKLFF
TRBD1,TRBJ1-4,few,TRBV6-6,TGTGCCAGCAGTTGGGAAGACAGGGTTCTGTTTTTT,CASSWEDRVLFF
.,TRBJ2-7,.,TRBV29-1,TGCAGCGTTGAGGACAGCGGAATCCCCTCCGAGCAGTACTTC,CSVEDSGIPSEQYF
TRBD1,TRBJ1-2,.,TRBV4-3,TGCGCCAGCAGCCGAGAGAGGACAGGACCTAACTATGGCTACACCTTC,CASSRERTGPNYGYTF
TRBD2,TRBJ2-5,few,TRBV9,TGTGCCAGCAGCGTAGAACGGGGGGGGCTGGGGACCCAGTACTTC,CASSVERGGLGTQYF
.,TRBJ2-3,few,TRBV6-2/TRBV6-3,TGTGCCAGCAAGTCGTCTCTCACAGATACGCAGTATTTT,CASKSSLTDTQYF
TRBD1,TRBJ2-2,few,TRBV6-2/TRBV6-3,TGTGCCAGCAGTTACCGGACAGGGATCACCGGGGAGCTGTTTTTT,CASSYRTGITGELFF
.,TRBJ2-2,.,TRBV10-2,TGCGCCAGCAACCCAGCGGTCACCGGGGAGCTGTTTTTT,CASNPAVTGELFF
.,TRBJ2-1,few,TRBV4-1,TGCGCCAGCAGCCCAAATGGGGGTGAGCAGTTCTTC,CASSPNGGEQFF
.,TRBJ2-1,.,TRBV5-1,TGCGCCAGCAGCTTAGAGGACCCTCGTTACAATGAGCAGTTCTTC,CASSLEDPRYNEQFF
TRBD2,TRBJ2-1,.,TRBV27,TGTGCCAGCAGTTTACAGCGGGGGGGCCGTGAGCAGTTCTTC,CASSLQRGGREQFF
.,TRBJ1-5,.,TRBV20-1,TGCAGTGCTAGCTCAGGGATTGGCAATCAGCCCCAGCATTTT,CSASSGIGNQPQHF
.,TRBJ1-1,few,TRBV7-8,TGTGCCAGCAGCTTATGGCTGGGGCCAGGGCAAATGAACACTGAAGCTTTCTTT,CASSLWLGPGQMNTEAFF
.,TRBJ2-5,.,TRBV9,TGTGCCAGCAGCGTAGCCCCCGGGGGCTGGGCCCAGTACTTC,CASSVAPGGWAQYF